Listed here are 13 T cell receptor beta chains from one sample, sequenced in a study of cytotoxic CD8 clonotypes in ibrutinib-treated CLL. Method: immunoSEQ multiplex PCR; TCRdb's copy keeps in-frame clones and lacks some. Here the sample spans 20,000 to 30,000 clones, 78% being singletons. The starting material was PBMCs, obtained before ibrutinib treatment. These receptors were obtained from a human donor with chronic lymphocytic leukemia.

This CDR3 reads CASSELAGSTDTQYF. The CDR3 region has the DNA TGTGCCAGCAGTGAGCTAGCGGGTAGCACAGATACGCAGTATTTT. The rearrangement uses TRBV6-4 and TRBJ2-3; 8 nucleotides line up with TRBD2. V gave up 3 bases and J gave up 0 bases; unmatched junction bases: 2. Per germline, CDR1 MRHNA and CDR2 SNTAGT. The CDR3 consists of 15 residues.

The rearrangement joins TRBV25-1 to TRBJ1-2; TRBD1 is a possible D gene (5 bases). Germline V lookup: CDR1 MGHDK, CDR2 SYGVNS. CDR3 length: 15 residues. V lost 0 bases, J lost 2 bases, and 10 bases lay in between. The CDR3 sequence: CASSEYKAGNYGYTF. The CDR3 nucleotides are TGTGCCAGCAGTGAATATAAGGCAGGGAACTATGGCTACACCTTC.

The rearrangement joins TRBV27 to TRBJ1-2, with a tentative D call TRBD1 (5 bases). V was cut by 6 bases and J by 7 bases, with 15 bases left in between. The CDR3 spans 13 residues. CDR1 and CDR2 from the germline V gene are MNHEY and SMNVEV (reference sequence). In DNA form, the CDR3 reads TGTGCCAGCAGCGTGAATGGGGGGTTTGGCTACACCTTC. Its protein product is CASSVNGGFGYTF.

This clone was observed a few times. V and J are TRBV18 and TRBJ2-1; 7 bases match TRBD1. Germline V lookup: CDR1 KGHSH, CDR2 LQKENI. Trimming at V came to 0 bases and at J to 6 bases, leaving 17 bases not matched to a gene. The CDR3 is 19 residues long. This CDR3 is CASSPPSGQTYYSSNEQFF. The CDR3 region has the DNA TGTGCCAGCTCACCACCCTCGGGACAGACTTATTACTCAAGCAATGAGCAGTTCTTC.

This chain connects TRBV5-1 to TRBJ2-4, with 9 bases fitting TRBD1. The CDR3 totals 15 residues. Germline V gives CDR1 SGHRS, CDR2 YFSETQ. V gave up 3 bases and J gave up 6 bases; unmatched junction bases: 7. This chain's CDR3 is CASSSRDRAPNIQYF. CDR3 DNA sequence: TGCGCCAGCAGCTCCAGGGACAGGGCACCAAACATTCAGTACTTC.

The rearrangement links TRBV27 to TRBJ2-1, with TRBD1 as a possible D gene (6 bases). The germline V gene encodes CDR1 MNHEY and CDR2 SMNVEV (reference sequence). V was clipped by 5 bases and J by 6 bases, with 11 bases between them. The CDR3 loop spans 13 amino acids. CDR3 residues: CASSADRFNEQFF. The CDR3 nucleotides read TGTGCCAGCAGTGCTGACAGGTTCAATGAGCAGTTCTTC.

This rearrangement joins TRBV6-1 to TRBJ1-2; D is uncertain. Deletions cut 4 bases from V and 8 bases from J, with 17 bases between. Germline V gene lookup returns CDR1 MNHNS and CDR2 SASEGT. The CDR3 runs to 14 residues. The CDR3 DNA reads TGTGCCAGCAGTGTCCCCCCCGGGGTAGAGGGCTACACCTTC. Translating gives CASSVPPGVEGYTF.

The chain is built from TRBV28 and TRBJ2-7; D is unclear. Trimming pared 7 bases from V and 2 bases from J, leaving 12 bases between. Looked up from germline, CDR1 is MDHEN and CDR2 is SYDVKM. There are 13 residues in the CDR3. CDR3 nucleotides: TGTGCCAGCACTCTCTTGGGAACCTACGAGCAGTACTTC. This sequence encodes CASTLLGTYEQYF.

This clone is large (0.1 to 1%) in the sample. The rearrangement links TRBV11-2 to TRBJ2-2; 8 nucleotides agree with TRBD2. V lost 5 bases, J lost 8 bases, and 4 bases stayed unmatched. This CDR3 is built from 13 residues. Germline values: CDR1 SGHAT, CDR2 FQNNGV. The CDR3: CASSPLAGGELFF. CDR3 coding DNA: TGTGCCAGCAGCCCCTTAGCGGGAGGGGAGCTGTTTTTT. Using reference TRBV11-2 and TRBJ2-2 for the parts outside the CDR3, the full variable domain is EAGVAQSPRYKIIEKRQSVAFWCNPISGHATLYWYQQILGQGPKLLIQFQNNGVVDDSQLPKDRFSAERLKGVDSTLKIQPAKLEDSAVYLCASSPLAGGELFFGEGSRLTVL.

The chain carries TRBV28 and TRBJ1-6, with 9 nucleotides matching TRBD1. Germline values: CDR1 MDHEN, CDR2 SYDVKM. The CDR3 has 15 amino acids. The V gene end was trimmed by 3 bases and the J gene end by 6 bases; junction bases not matched to a gene: 3. The chain's CDR3 is CASSFGDRVNSPLHF. CDR3 DNA: TGTGCCAGCAGTTTCGGGGACAGGGTTAATTCACCCCTCCACTTT.

This chain links TRBV4-3 with TRBJ2-7, with D perhaps assigned TRBD1 or TRBD2 (5 bases each). Germline assignment: CDR1 LGHNA and CDR2 YSLEER. Trimming pared 1 base from V and 0 bases from J, leaving 13 bases between. This CDR3 region has 16 residues. The CDR3 is CASSQGEGSGSYEQYF. The CDR3 DNA follows: TGCGCCAGCAGCCAAGGAGAGGGGAGTGGCTCCTACGAGCAGTACTTC.

The CDR3 nucleotides are TGTGCCAGCAGCTTGAGGACAGGGTGGTCCAACGAGCAGTACTTC. Translated: CASSLRTGWSNEQYF. V gene TRBV5-6 combines with J gene TRBJ2-7, with TRBD1 identical over 8 bases. V gave up 1 base and J gave up 5 bases; unmatched junction bases: 8. The CDR3 contains 15 residues. Germline V gene lookup returns CDR1 SGHDT and CDR2 YYEEEE.

V gene TRBV6-1 combines with J gene TRBJ2-6; 9 bases match TRBD2. Unmatched junction bases numbered 10, after V lost 4 bases and J lost 0 bases. The germline gives CDR1 MNHNS, CDR2 SASEGT. The CDR3 contains 19 residues. This CDR3 reads CASSAEIAGAPSGANVLTF. CDR3 coding DNA: TGTGCCAGCAGTGCCGAGATAGCGGGAGCTCCCTCTGGGGCCAACGTCCTGACTTTC.